Below are 16 T cell receptor beta chains sequenced from a single sample in a study of T cells after posttransplantation cyclophosphamide. Control samples came 1 year after myeloablative marrow transplants with methotrexate plus calcineurin inhibitor. TCRdb keeps only in-frame clones here, not all; method: immunoSEQ multiplex PCR. The sample records more than 20,000 clones, around 87% being singletons. The material was PBMCs, obtained about 350 days after allogeneic stem cell transplant with calcineurin inhibitor and methotrexate. These receptors were obtained from a female patient aged 30 to 40 who received an allogeneic stem cell transplant from an unrelated donor, was CMV-positive, and had acute and chronic GVHD. T cells may partly derive from the graft donor.

This chain joins TRBV5-1 and TRBJ1-1; D perhaps matches TRBD1 (6 bases). V gave up 4 bases and J gave up 1 base, with 8 bases separating them. The CDR3 totals 13 residues. The germline gives CDR1 SGHRS, CDR2 YFSETQ. The chain's CDR3 is CASSEQGNTEAFF. CDR3 in DNA: TGCGCCAGCAGCGAACAGGGGAACACTGAAGCTTTCTTT.

Only a few counts were recorded for this clone. V and J are TRBV27 and TRBJ1-5; D is undetermined. The V end lost 10 bases, the J end lost 0 bases, and 19 bases lay between the germline ends. The CDR3 totals 16 residues. CDR1 and CDR2 (germline): MNHEY, SMNVEV (reference sequence). The CDR3 reads CATPRPTRNSNQPQHF. For the CDR3, the DNA is TGTGCCACCCCCCGGCCGACACGGAATAGCAATCAGCCCCAGCATTTT.

The chain carries TRBV5-1 and TRBJ1-1; 8 bases line up with TRBD1. V gave up 0 bases and J gave up 10 bases; unmatched junction bases: 11. Germline CDR1 is SGHRS and CDR2 is YFSETQ. The CDR3 totals 15 residues. The CDR3 loop reads CASSLGTGMEIGAFF. The CDR3 DNA follows: TGCGCCAGCAGCTTGGGGACAGGGATGGAAATTGGAGCTTTCTTT.

V and J are TRBV6-5 and TRBJ1-2; no reliable D call. V shed 2 bases and J shed 4 bases, with 11 bases lying between them. Germline CDR1 and CDR2: MNHEY and SVGAGI. This CDR3 is 14 amino acids long. The CDR3 is CASSYALGVYGYTF. CDR3 in DNA: TGTGCCAGCAGTTACGCACTCGGGGTCTATGGCTACACCTTC.

The CDR3 here is CASSTGQTFRAEAFF. CDR3 sequence (DNA): TGCGCCAGCAGCACGGGACAGACATTTCGGGCTGAAGCTTTCTTT. V is TRBV5-1 and J is TRBJ1-1; 7 bases are a match to TRBD1. The CDR3 spans 15 residues. Germline values: CDR1 SGHRS, CDR2 YFSETQ. J gave up 6 bases and V 4 bases, and 12 bases lay outside the gene matches.

This chain uses TRBV19 with TRBJ1-6; tentative D call: TRBD1 (6 bases). The germline V gene encodes CDR1 LNHDA and CDR2 SQIVND (reference sequence). Trimming removed 1 base from V and 6 bases from J, with 10 bases in between. The CDR3 consists of 15 residues. CDR3 sequence (DNA): TGTGCCAGTAGTATAGCGGAACAGGGTAATTCACCCCTCCACTTT. It specifies CASSIAEQGNSPLHF.

The chain recombines TRBV19 with TRBJ2-1, with D perhaps TRBD1 (6 bases). The germline CDR1 and CDR2 sequences are LNHDA and SQIVND (reference sequence). Deletions cut 5 bases from V and 9 bases from J, with 11 bases between. This CDR3 is 12 amino acids long. The CDR3 loop reads CASSRGGAEQFF. CDR3 nucleotide sequence: TGTGCCAGTAGTCGAGGGGGTGCTGAGCAGTTCTTC. The full variable domain, its missing parts supplied by reference TRBV19 and TRBJ2-1, is DGGITQSPKYLFRKEGQNVTLSCEQNLNHDAMYWYRQDPGQGLRLIYYSQIVNDFQKGDIAEGYSVSREKKESFPLTVTSAQKNPTAFYLCASSRGGAEQFFGPGTRLTVL.

V usage is TRBV6-6 and J usage is TRBJ1-5; the match to TRBD1 covers 10 bases. Looked up from germline, CDR1 is MNHNY and CDR2 is SVGAGI (reference sequence). The CDR3 has 15 amino acids. J lost 5 bases, V lost 4 bases, and 5 bases had no gene match. The CDR3 DNA reads as TGTGCCAGCAGTTTTGGGACAGGGGACCATCAGCCCCAGCATTTT. Protein product: CASSFGTGDHQPQHF.

The gene calls are TRBV9 and TRBJ2-3; tentative D call: TRBD2 (6 bases). The CDR3 contains 14 residues. Germline V gene lookup returns CDR1 SGDLS and CDR2 YYNGEE. V was cut by 0 bases and J by 5 bases, with 10 bases left in between. CDR3 sequence reads: CASSVARRGDTQYF. As DNA, the CDR3 is TGTGCCAGCAGCGTAGCTCGGCGGGGAGATACGCAGTATTTT. The variable domain in full, with the rest retrieved from reference TRBV9 and TRBJ2-3, is DSGVTQTPKHLITATGQRVTLRCSPRSGDLSVYWYQQSLDQGLQFLIQYYNGEERAKGNILERFSAQQFPDLHSELNLSSLELGDSALYFCASSVARRGDTQYFGPGTRLTVL.

The chain joins TRBV9 to TRBJ1-4; TRBD1 matches at 10 bases. Germline CDR1 is SGDLS and CDR2 is YYNGEE. The V segment lost 4 bases and the J segment 3 bases; nucleotides outside the gene matches: 9. This CDR3 spans 17 amino acids. The CDR3 DNA sequence: TGTGCCAGCAGCCGGGAGGGACAGGGGCGGCCTAATGAAAAACTGTTTTTT. Its protein product is CASSREGQGRPNEKLFF. Together with reference TRBV9 and TRBJ1-4, the CDR3 gives the full variable domain: DSGVTQTPKHLITATGQRVTLRCSPRSGDLSVYWYQQSLDQGLQFLIQYYNGEERAKGNILERFSAQQFPDLHSELNLSSLELGDSALYFCASSREGQGRPNEKLFFGSGTQLSVL.

V is TRBV6-1 and J is TRBJ2-7; the D is unclear. The CDR3 covers 13 residues. The V gene lost 10 bases and the J gene lost 0 bases, with 13 bases spanning the gap. CDR1 is MNHNS and CDR2 is SASEGT in the germline V gene. CDR3 bases: TGTGCCACCTCGGTGAGCTACTCCTACGAGCAGTACTTC. Translation gives CATSVSYSYEQYF.

V usage is TRBV27 and J usage is TRBJ1-5; D may be TRBD1 (5 bases). This CDR3 spans 16 amino acids. Per germline, CDR1 MNHEY and CDR2 SMNVEV (reference sequence). Trimming left V 8 bases short and J 2 bases short, with 19 bases between. In nucleotides, the CDR3 is TGTGCCAGCGCCGGGAAGGGGTCGGGGGGCAATCAGCCCCAGCATTTT. Translated, it gives CASAGKGSGGNQPQHF.

This clone occurred once. CDR3 residues: CAWSVRVANGYTF. The CDR3 DNA sequence: TGTGCCTGGAGTGTACGAGTTGCGAATGGCTACACCTTC. The V gene is TRBV30, the J gene TRBJ1-2; no definite D call. V dropped 0 bases and J dropped 6 bases, with 11 bases sitting between them. This CDR3 contains 13 residues. The V gene's germline CDR1 is GTSNPN and CDR2 SVGIG (reference sequence). Together with reference TRBV30 and TRBJ1-2, the CDR3 gives the full variable domain: SQTIHQWPATLVQPVGSPLSLECTVEGTSNPNLYWYRQAAGRGLQLLFYSVGIGQISSEVPQNLSASRPQDRQFILSSKKLLLSDSGFYLCAWSVRVANGYTFGSGTRLTVV.

The CDR3 is CASSQDPDSPIYGYTF. The CDR3, as DNA: TGCGCCAGCAGCCAAGATCCTGACAGCCCTATCTATGGCTACACCTTC. The chain carries TRBV4-3 and TRBJ1-2; D possibly corresponds to TRBD1 (5 bases). Germline V gene lookup returns CDR1 LGHNA and CDR2 YSLEER. The germline V and J ends were trimmed by 0 bases and 4 bases, with 15 bases remaining between them. The CDR3 sequence is 16 residues long.

This chain joins TRBV18 and TRBJ2-1; the match to TRBD1 covers 11 bases. The CDR3 is made up of 15 amino acids. Germline values: CDR1 KGHSH, CDR2 LQKENI. Trimming took 3 bases from V and 8 from J; bases not matched to a gene: 6. The CDR3 spells CASSPSDRGHHEQFF. The DNA of the CDR3 is TGTGCCAGCTCACCCTCGGACAGGGGGCATCATGAGCAGTTCTTC.

In its sample, this clone was seen once. The V gene is TRBV27, the J gene TRBJ2-7; 7 positions agree with TRBD2. Germline V CDR1 and CDR2: MNHEY, SMNVEV (reference sequence). V dropped 4 bases and J dropped 2; count of bases not matched to a gene: 8. CDR3 length: 15 amino acids. For the CDR3, the DNA is TGTGCCAGCAGTTCCGCTTGGGGGGGAACCTACGAGCAGTACGTC. Protein: CASSSAWGGTYEQYV.